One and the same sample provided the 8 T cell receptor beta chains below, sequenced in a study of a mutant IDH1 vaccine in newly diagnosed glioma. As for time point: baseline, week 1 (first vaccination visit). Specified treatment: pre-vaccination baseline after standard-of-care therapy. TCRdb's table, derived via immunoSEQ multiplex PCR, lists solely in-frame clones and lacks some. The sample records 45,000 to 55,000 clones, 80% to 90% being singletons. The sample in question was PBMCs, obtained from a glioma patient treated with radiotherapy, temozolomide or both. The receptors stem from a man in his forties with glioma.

CDR3 sequence reads: CASSARQHNEQFF. CDR3 nucleotides: TGTGCCAGCAGCGCCAGACAGCACAATGAGCAGTTCTTC. The J gene is TRBJ2-1, the V gene TRBV5-4; D is perhaps TRBD1 (5 bases). Germline-derived CDR1 and CDR2 are SGHNT and YYREEE (reference sequence). The V end was cut by 4 bases, the J end by 5 bases, with 10 bases between. The length of the CDR3 is 13 residues.

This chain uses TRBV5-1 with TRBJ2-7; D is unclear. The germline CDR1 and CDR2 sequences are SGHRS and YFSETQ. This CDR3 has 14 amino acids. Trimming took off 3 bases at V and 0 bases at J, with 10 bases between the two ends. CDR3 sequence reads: CASSSSTNSYEQYF. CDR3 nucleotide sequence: TGCGCCAGCAGCTCTTCGACCAACTCCTACGAGCAGTACTTC.

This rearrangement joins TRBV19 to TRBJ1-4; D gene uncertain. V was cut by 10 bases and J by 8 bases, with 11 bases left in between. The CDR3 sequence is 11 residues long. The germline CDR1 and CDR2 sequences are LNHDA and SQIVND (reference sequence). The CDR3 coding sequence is TGTGCCACCTCCTCGGGGGAAAAACTGTTTTTT. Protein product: CATSSGEKLFF.

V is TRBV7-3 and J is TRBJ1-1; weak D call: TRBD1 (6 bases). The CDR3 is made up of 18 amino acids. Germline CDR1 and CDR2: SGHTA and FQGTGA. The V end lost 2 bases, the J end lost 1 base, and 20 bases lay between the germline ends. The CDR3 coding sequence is TGTGCCAGCAGCTTATCGCCTCAGGGGCGAATCAGGAACACTGAAGCTTTCTTT. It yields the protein CASSLSPQGRIRNTEAFF.

CDR3 in DNA: TGTGCCAGCATCACTCTGGGATCGAATCAGCCCCAGCATTTT. Residues: CASITLGSNQPQHF. The rearrangement links TRBV28 to TRBJ1-5; D gene unclear. The CDR3 spans 14 residues. Between the trimmed V and J ends, which lost 7 bases and 4 bases, there was a span of 14 bases. Germline V gene sequence: CDR1 MDHEN, CDR2 SYDVKM. The full variable domain, its missing parts supplied by reference TRBV28 and TRBJ1-5, is DVKVTQSSRYLVKRTGEKVFLECVQDMDHENMFWYRQDPGLGLRLIYFSYDVKMKEKGDIPEGYSVSREKKERFSLILESASTNQTSMYLCASITLGSNQPQHFGDGTRLSIL.

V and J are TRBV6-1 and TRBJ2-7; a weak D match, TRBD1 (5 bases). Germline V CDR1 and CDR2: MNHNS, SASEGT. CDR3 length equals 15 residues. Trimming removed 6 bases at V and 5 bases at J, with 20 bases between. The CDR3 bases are TGTGCCAGCAGAGCCCAGGGAATTGGTATCCACGAGCAGTACTTC. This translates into CASRAQGIGIHEQYF.

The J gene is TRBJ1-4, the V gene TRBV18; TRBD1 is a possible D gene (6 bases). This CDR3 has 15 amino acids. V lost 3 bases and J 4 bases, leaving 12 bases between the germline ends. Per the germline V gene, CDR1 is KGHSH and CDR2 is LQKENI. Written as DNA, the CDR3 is TGTGCCAGCTCACCTCTCGCAGGGGTTAATGAAAAACTGTTTTTT. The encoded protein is CASSPLAGVNEKLFF.

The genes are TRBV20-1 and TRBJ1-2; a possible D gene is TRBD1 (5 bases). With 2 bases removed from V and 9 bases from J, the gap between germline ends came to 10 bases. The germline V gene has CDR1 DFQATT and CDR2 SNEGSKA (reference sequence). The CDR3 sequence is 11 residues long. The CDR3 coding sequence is TGCAGTGCTAGACGGGGGGGAAGCTACACCTTC. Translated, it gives CSARRGGSYTF.